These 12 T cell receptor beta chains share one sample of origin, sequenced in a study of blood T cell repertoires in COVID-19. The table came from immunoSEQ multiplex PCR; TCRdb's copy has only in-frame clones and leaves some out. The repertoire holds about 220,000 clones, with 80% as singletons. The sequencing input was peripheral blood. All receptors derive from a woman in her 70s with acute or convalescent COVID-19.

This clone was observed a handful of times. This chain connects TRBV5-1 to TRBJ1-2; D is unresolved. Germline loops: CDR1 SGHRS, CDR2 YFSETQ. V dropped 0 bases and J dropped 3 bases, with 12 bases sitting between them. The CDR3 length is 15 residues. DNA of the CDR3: TGCGCCAGCAGCTTGGCCACGGGGAGGGACTATGGCTACACCTTC. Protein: CASSLATGRDYGYTF.

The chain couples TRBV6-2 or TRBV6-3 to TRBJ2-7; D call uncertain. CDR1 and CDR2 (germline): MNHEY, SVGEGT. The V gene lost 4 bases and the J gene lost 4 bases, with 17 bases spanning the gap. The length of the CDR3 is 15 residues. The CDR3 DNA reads TGTGCCAGCAGTTCTTCCAGGATCTTCTCTTACGAGCAGTACTTC. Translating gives CASSSSRIFSYEQYF.

As DNA, the CDR3 is TGTGCCAGCAGCTTAGCGAGCTCCTATAATTCACCCCTCCACTTT. Translated: CASSLASSYNSPLHF. This chain joins TRBV7-2 and TRBJ1-6; D is uncertain. The CDR3 sequence is 15 residues long. The germline gives CDR1 SGHTA, CDR2 FQGNSA. V was trimmed by 0 bases and J by 0 bases, leaving 3 bases between them.

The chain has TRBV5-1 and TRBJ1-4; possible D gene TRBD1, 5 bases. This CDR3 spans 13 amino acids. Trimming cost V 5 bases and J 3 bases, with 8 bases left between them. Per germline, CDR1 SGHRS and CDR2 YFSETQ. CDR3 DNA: TGCGCCAGCAGTGACAGCCCTAATGAAAAACTGTTTTTT. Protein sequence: CASSDSPNEKLFF.

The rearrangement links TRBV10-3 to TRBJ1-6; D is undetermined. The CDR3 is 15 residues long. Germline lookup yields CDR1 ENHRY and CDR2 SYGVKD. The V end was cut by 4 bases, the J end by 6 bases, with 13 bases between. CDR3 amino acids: CAISVDGGINSPLHF. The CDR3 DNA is TGTGCCATCAGTGTAGACGGAGGAATTAATTCACCCCTCCACTTT.

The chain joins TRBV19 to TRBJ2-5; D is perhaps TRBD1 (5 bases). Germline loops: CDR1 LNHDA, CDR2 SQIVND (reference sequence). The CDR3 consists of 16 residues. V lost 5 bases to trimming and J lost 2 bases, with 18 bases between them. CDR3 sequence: CASSSSTGGEQETQYF. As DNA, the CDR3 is TGTGCCAGTAGTTCCTCAACAGGTGGGGAACAAGAGACCCAGTACTTC.

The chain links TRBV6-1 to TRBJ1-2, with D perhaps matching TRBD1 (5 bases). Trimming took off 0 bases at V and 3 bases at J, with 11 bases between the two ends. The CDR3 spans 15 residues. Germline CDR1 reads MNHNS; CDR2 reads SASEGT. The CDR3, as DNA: TGTGCCAGCAGTGAAGCGATGGGGGGGTACTATGGCTACACCTTC. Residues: CASSEAMGGYYGYTF.

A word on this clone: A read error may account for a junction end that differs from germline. The CDR3 is CASSPRHRQGRDQSQHF. The CDR3 DNA follows: TGTGCCAGCAGCCCCCGTCACAGACAGGGACGCGATCAGTCCCAGCATTTT. This sequence joins TRBV9 and TRBJ1-5; TRBD1 aligns across 7 bases. The CDR3 is 17 amino acids. CDR1 is SGDLS and CDR2 is YYNGEE in the germline V gene.

The CDR3 coding sequence is TGTGCCATGAGTCCAGCGGGGGCGGATACGCAGTATTTT. Its protein is CAMSPAGADTQYF. V usage is TRBV10-3 and J usage is TRBJ2-3; 8 nucleotides line up with TRBD2. The CDR3 spans 13 residues. V lost 9 bases, J lost 6 bases, and 8 bases stayed unmatched. Germline-derived CDR1 and CDR2 are ENHRY and SYGVKD.

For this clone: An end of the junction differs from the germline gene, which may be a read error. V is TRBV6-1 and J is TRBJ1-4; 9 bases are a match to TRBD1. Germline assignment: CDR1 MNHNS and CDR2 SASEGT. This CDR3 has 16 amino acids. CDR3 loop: CASREVPGQGREKLFF. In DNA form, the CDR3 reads TGTGCCAGCAGGGAAGTCCCGGGACAGGGCAGGGAAAAACTGTTTTTT.

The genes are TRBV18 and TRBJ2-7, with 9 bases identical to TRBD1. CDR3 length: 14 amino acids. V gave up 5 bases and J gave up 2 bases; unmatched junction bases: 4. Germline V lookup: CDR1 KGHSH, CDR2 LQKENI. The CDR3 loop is CASSVGTGTYEQYF. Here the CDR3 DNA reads TGTGCCAGCTCAGTCGGGACAGGGACCTACGAGCAGTACTTC.

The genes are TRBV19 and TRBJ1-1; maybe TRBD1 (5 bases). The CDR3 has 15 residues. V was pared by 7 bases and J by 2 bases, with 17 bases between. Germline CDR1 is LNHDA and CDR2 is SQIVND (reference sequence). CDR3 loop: CASTISWGGNTEAFF. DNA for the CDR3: TGTGCCAGTACCATCTCGTGGGGGGGTAACACTGAAGCTTTCTTT.